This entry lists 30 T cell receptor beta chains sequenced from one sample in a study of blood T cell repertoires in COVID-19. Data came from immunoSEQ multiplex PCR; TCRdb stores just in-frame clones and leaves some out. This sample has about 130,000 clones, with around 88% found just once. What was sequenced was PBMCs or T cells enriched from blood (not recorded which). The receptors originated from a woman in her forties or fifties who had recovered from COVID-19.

The CDR3 here is CASSPDGGGGTEAFF. For the CDR3, the DNA is TGCGCCAGCAGCCCCGACGGGGGCGGGGGCACTGAAGCTTTCTTT. This chain joins TRBV5-1 and TRBJ1-1, with TRBD1 as a possible D gene (6 bases). V lost 4 bases, J lost 4 bases, and 17 bases lay in between. The CDR3 contains 15 residues. Germline values: CDR1 SGHRS, CDR2 YFSETQ.

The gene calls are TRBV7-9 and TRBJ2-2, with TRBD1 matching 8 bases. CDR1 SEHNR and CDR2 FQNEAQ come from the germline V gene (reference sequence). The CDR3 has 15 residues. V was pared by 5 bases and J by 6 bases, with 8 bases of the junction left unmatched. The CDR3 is CASSPRDRIPGELFF. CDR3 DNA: TGTGCCAGCAGCCCCCGGGACAGGATTCCCGGGGAGCTGTTTTTT.

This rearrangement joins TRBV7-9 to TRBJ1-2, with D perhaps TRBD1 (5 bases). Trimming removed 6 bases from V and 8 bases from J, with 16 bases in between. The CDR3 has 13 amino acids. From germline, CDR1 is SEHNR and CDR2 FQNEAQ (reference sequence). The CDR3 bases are TGTGCCAGCAGTCCCGGGGCGGGGAGAGGCTACACCTTC. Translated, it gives CASSPGAGRGYTF.

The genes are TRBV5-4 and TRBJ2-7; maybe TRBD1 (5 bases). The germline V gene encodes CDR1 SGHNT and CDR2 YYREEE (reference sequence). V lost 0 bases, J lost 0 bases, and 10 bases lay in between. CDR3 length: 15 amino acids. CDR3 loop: CASSLAPGNSYEQYF. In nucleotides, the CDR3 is TGTGCCAGCAGCTTGGCTCCAGGGAACTCCTACGAGCAGTACTTC.

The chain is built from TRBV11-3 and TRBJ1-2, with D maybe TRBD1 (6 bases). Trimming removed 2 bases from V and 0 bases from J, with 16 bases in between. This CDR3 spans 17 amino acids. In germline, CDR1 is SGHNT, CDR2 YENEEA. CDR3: CASSLRQGPDANYGYTF. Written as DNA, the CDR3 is TGTGCCAGCAGCTTAAGGCAGGGGCCAGACGCTAACTATGGCTACACCTTC.

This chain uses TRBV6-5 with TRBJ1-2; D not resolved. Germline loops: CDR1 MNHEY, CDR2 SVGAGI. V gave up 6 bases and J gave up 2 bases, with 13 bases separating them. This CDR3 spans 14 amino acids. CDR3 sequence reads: CASSLSGMNYGYTF. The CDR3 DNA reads TGTGCCAGCAGCTTATCCGGGATGAACTATGGCTACACCTTC.

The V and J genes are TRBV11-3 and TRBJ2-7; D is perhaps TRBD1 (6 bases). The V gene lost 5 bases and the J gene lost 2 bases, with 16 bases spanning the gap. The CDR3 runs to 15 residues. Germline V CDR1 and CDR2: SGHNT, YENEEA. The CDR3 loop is CASSPSRDKAYEQYF. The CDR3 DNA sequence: TGTGCCAGCAGCCCTAGCCGGGACAAAGCCTACGAGCAGTACTTC.

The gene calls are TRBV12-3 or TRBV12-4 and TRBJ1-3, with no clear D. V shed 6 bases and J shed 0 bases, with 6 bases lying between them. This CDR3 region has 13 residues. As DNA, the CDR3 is TGTGCCAGCAGCCTAAGCTCTGGAAACACCATATATTTT. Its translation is CASSLSSGNTIYF.

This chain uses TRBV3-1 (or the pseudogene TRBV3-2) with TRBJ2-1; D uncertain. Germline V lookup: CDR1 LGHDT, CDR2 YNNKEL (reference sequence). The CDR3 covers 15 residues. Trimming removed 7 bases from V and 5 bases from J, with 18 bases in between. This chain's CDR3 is CASTPSTLSHNEQFF. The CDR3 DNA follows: TGTGCCAGCACCCCCTCCACGCTATCGCACAATGAGCAGTTCTTC.

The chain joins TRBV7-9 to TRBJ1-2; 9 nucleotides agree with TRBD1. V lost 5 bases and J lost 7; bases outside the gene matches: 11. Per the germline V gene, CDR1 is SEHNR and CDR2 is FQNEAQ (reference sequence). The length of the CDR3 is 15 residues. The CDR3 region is CASSPRQGVKSGYTF. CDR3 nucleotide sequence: TGTGCCAGCAGCCCGAGACAGGGGGTGAAGTCTGGCTACACCTTC.

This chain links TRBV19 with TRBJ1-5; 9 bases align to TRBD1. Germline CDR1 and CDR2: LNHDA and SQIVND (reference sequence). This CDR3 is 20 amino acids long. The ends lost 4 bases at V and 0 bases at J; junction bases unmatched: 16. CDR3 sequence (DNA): TGTGCCAGTAGTACACAAACCGGGACAGGGAAAGTTTATAGCAATCAGCCCCAGCATTTT. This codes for CASSTQTGTGKVYSNQPQHF.

The CDR3 DNA reads TGTGCCAGCAGTTTCCCAACCCTGGGAGCCCAGCATTTT. Translation gives CASSFPTLGAQHF. The V call is TRBV28, the J call TRBJ1-5; D is undetermined. The CDR3 is made up of 13 amino acids. Germline values: CDR1 MDHEN, CDR2 SYDVKM. The V and J ends lost 3 bases and 11 bases respectively, with 14 bases between them.

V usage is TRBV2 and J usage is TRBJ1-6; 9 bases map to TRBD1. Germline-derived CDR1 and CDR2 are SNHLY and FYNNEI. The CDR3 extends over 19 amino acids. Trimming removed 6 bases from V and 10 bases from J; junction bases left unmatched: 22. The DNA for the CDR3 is TGTGCCAGCAGGACACCGGACTTGGGGACTGGACAGGGGTGGTCACCCCTCCACTTT. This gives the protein CASRTPDLGTGQGWSPLHF. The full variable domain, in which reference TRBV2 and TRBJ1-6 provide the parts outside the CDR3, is EPEVTQTPSHQVTQMGQEVILRCVPISNHLYFYWYRQILGQKVEFLVSFYNNEISEKSEIFDDQFSVERPDGSNFTLKIRSTKLEDSAMYFCASRTPDLGTGQGWSPLHFGNGTRLTVT.

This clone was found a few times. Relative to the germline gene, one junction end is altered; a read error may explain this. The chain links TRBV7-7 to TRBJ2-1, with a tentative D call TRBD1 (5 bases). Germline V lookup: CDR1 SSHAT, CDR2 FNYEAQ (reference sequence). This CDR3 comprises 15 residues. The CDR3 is CASSSDSSSYNEQFF. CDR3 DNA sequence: TGTGCTAGCAGCTCCGACAGTAGCTCCTACAATGAGCAGTTCTTC. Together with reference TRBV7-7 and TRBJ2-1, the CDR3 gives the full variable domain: GAGVSQSPRYKVTKRGQDVTLRCDPISSHATLYWYQQALGQGPEFLTYFNYEAQPDKSGLPSDRFSAERPEGSISTLTIQRTEQRDSAMYRCASSSDSSSYNEQFFGPGTRLTVL.

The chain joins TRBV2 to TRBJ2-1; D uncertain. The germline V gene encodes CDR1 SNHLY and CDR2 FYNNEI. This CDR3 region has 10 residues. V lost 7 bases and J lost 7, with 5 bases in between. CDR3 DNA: TGTGCCAGCACTAGAAATGAGCAGTTCTTC. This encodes CASTRNEQFF. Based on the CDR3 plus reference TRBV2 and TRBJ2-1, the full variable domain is EPEVTQTPSHQVTQMGQEVILRCVPISNHLYFYWYRQILGQKVEFLVSFYNNEISEKSEIFDDQFSVERPDGSNFTLKIRSTKLEDSAMYFCASTRNEQFFGPGTRLTVL.

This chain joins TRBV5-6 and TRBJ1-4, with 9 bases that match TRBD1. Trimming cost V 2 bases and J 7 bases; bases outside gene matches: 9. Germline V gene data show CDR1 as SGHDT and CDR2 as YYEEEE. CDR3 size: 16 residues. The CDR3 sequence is CASSLGMTGGTEKLFF. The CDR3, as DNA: TGTGCCAGCAGCTTAGGGATGACAGGGGGGACTGAAAAACTGTTTTTT.

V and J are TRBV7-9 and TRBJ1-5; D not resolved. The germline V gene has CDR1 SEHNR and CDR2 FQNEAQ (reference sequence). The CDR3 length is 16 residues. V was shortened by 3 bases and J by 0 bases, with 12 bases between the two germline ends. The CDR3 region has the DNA TGTGCCAGCAGCTTTTCCCGGGATTATAGCAATCAGCCCCAGCATTTT. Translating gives CASSFSRDYSNQPQHF.

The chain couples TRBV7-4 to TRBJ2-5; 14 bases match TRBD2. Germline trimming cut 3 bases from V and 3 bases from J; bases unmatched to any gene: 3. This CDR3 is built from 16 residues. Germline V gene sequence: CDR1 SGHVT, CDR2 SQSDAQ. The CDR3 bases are TGTGCCAGCAGCTTCGGGACTAGCGGGGGTAAAGAGACCCAGTACTTC. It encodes CASSFGTSGGKETQYF.

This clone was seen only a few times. CDR3 amino acids: CASSLALRDTQYF. CDR3 coding DNA: TGTGCCAGCAGCTTGGCCTTGAGAGATACGCAGTATTTT. The rearrangement links TRBV5-4 to TRBJ2-3; D remains ambiguous. V lost 0 bases to trimming and J lost 5 bases, with 7 bases between them. CDR3 length: 13 residues. CDR1 SGHNT and CDR2 YYREEE come from the germline V gene (reference sequence).

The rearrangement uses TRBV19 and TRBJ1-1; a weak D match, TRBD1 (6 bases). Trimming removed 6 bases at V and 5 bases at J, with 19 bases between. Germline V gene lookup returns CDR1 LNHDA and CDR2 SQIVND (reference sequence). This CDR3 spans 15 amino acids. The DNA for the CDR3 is TGTGCCAGTAGGACGACACAGGGAGGGGGTACTGAAGCTTTCTTT. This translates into CASRTTQGGGTEAFF.

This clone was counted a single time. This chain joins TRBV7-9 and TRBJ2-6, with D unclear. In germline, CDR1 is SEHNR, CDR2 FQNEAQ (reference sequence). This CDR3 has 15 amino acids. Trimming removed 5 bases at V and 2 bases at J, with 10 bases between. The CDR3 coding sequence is TGTGCCAGCAGCCAACACAGTCCTGGGGCCAACGTCCTGACTTTC. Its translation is CASSQHSPGANVLTF. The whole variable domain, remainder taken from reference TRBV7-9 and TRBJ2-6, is DTGVSQNPRHKITKRGQNVTFRCDPISEHNRLYWYRQTLGQGPEFLTYFQNEAQLEKSRLLSDRFSAERPKGSFSTLEIQRTEQGDSAMYLCASSQHSPGANVLTFGAGSRLTVL.

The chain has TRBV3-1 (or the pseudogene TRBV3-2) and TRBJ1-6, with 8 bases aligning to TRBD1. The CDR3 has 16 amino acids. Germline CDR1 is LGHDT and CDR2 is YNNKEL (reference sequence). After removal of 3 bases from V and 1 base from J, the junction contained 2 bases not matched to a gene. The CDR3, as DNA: TGTGCCAGCAGCCACCAGGGGGCTTCCTATAATTCACCCCTCCACTTT. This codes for CASSHQGASYNSPLHF.

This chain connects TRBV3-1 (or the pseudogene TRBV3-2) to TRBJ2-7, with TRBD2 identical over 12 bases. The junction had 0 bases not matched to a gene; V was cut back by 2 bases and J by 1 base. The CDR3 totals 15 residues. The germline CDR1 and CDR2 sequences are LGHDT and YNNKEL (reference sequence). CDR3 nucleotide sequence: TGTGCCAGCAGCCAACTAGCGGGGGGGTCCTACGAGCAGTACTTC. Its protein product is CASSQLAGGSYEQYF.

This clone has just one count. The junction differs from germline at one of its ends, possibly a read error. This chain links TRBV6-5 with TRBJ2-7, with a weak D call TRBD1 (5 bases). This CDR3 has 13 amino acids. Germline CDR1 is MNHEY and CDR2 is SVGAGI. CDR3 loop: CASSYQGSHEQYF. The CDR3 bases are TGTGCCAGCAGTTACCAGGGCTCCCACGAGCAGTACTTC.

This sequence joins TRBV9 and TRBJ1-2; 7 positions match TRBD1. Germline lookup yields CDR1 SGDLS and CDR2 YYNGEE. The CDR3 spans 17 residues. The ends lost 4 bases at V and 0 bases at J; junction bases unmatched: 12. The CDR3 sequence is CASSLGQVPLSNYGYTF. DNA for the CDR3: TGTGCCAGCAGCCTCGGACAGGTCCCCTTATCTAACTATGGCTACACCTTC. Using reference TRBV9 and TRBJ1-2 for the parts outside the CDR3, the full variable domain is DSGVTQTPKHLITATGQRVTLRCSPRSGDLSVYWYQQSLDQGLQFLIQYYNGEERAKGNILERFSAQQFPDLHSELNLSSLELGDSALYFCASSLGQVPLSNYGYTFGSGTRLTVV.

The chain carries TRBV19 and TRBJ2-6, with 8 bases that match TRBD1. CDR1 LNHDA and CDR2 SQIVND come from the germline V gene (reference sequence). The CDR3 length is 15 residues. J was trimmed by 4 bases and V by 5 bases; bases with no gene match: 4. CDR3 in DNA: TGTGCCAGTAGTCAGGGGGCTCCAGGGGCCAACGTCCTGACTTTC. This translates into CASSQGAPGANVLTF.

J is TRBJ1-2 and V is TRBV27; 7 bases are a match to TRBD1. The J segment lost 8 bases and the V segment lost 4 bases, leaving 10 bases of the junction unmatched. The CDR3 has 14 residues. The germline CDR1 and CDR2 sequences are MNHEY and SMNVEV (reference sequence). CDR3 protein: CASSSPDREVGYTF. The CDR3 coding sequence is TGTGCCAGCAGTTCCCCTGACAGGGAGGTGGGCTACACCTTC.

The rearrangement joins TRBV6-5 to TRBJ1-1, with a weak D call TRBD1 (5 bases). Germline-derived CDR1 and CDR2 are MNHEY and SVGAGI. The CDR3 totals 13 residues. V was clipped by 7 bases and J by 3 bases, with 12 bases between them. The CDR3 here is CASTFGRDTEAFF. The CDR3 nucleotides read TGTGCCAGCACCTTTGGCAGGGACACTGAAGCTTTCTTT.

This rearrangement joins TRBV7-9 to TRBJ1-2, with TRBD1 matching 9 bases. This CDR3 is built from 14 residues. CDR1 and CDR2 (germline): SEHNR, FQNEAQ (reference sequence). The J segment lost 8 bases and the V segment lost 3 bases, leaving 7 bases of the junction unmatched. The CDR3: CASSFRDRAGGYTF. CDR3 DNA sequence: TGTGCCAGCAGCTTCCGGGACAGGGCCGGCGGCTACACCTTC.

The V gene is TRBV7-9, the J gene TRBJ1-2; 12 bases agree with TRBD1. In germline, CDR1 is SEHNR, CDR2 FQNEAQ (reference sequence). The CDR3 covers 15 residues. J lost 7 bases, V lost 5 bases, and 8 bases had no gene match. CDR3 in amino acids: CASSRGTGGAGGYTF. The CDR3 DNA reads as TGTGCCAGCAGCCGAGGGACAGGGGGCGCCGGTGGCTACACCTTC.